This T cell receptor (beta chain) appears in the sequencing data of a study of T cell responses to AZD1222 COVID-19 vaccine. Whole-study results and caveats: It should be noted that donors were predominantly white British and more often female, and clonal diversity was possibly underestimated.

As concerns this clone: The antigen remains unidentified.

The CDR3 sequence is 11 residues long. Germline V gene sequence: CDR1 DFQATT, CDR2 SNEGSKA (reference sequence). V gave up 6 bases and J gave up 5 bases, with 7 bases separating them. Sequencing used immunoSEQ multiplex PCR; TCRdb keeps in-frame clones, though not all of them. The table includes about 120,000 clones, roughly 84% detected once. The sequence was obtained from an adult in good health. Specimen: peripheral blood, collected on day 0 of AZD1222 vaccination. This sequence joins TRBV20-1 and TRBJ2-2, with D unresolved. The CDR3 spells CSADYTGELFF. The DNA for the CDR3 is TGCAGTGCCGATTATACCGGGGAGCTGTTTTTT.